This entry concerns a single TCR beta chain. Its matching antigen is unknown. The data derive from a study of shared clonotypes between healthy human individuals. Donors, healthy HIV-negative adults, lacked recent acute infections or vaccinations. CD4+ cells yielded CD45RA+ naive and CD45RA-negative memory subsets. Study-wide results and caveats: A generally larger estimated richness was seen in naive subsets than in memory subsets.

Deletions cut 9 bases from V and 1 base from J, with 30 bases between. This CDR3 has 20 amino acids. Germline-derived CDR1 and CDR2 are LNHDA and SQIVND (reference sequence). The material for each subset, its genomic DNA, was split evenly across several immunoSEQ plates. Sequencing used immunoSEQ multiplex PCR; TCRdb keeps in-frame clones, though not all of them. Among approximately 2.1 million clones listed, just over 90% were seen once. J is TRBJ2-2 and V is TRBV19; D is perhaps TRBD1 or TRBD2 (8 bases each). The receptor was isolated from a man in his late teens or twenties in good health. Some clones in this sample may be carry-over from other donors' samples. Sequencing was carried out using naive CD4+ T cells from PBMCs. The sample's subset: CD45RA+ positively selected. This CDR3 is CARTARGREAHYLNTGELFF. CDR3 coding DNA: TGTGCCAGGACCGCCAGGGGGCGGGAGGCCCACTACTTGAACACCGGGGAGCTGTTTTTT.